Listed here are 28 T cell receptor beta chains from one sample, sequenced in a study of Ad26.COV2.S vaccination and SARS-CoV-2 variants. Profiling relied on immunoSEQ multiplex PCR, and the TCRdb table lists in-frame clones only, not all of them. The table has under 500,000 clones, over 80% seen once. The treatment here: roughly 19 received Ad26.COV2.S at low or high dose, single or two shots; 5 received placebo; per-sample allocation not given. Samples were taken on day 63 after the first vaccine or placebo injection. Sequenced here: peripheral blood, sampled in a trial of Ad26.COV2.S vaccine versus placebo. The receptor source for this set is a person between 18 and 60 years old who received the Ad26.COV2.S COVID-19 vaccine or a placebo.

The chain has TRBV19 and TRBJ1-6; no clear D. Trimming shortened V by 4 bases and J by 9 bases, and 13 bases separated the two germline ends. The CDR3 is made up of 14 amino acids. Germline CDR1 LNHDA, CDR2 SQIVND (reference sequence). The CDR3 is CASSRAQTGSPLHF. The DNA of the CDR3 is TGTGCCAGTAGTAGGGCCCAAACTGGTTCACCCCTCCACTTT.

The rearrangement uses TRBV6-5 and TRBJ1-1, with D possibly being TRBD1 (5 bases). The ends were cut back, 9 bases at V and 1 base at J, with 9 bases in the middle. The CDR3 extends over 12 amino acids. Germline V lookup: CDR1 MNHEY, CDR2 SVGAGI. The CDR3 region has the DNA TGTGCCAGGGGGCGGGGGAACACTGAAGCTTTCTTT. It codes for CARGRGNTEAFF.

This chain connects TRBV19 to TRBJ1-3, with D possibly TRBD1 on 5 matching bases. The ends were cut back, 2 bases at V and 1 base at J, with 12 bases in the middle. This CDR3 is 16 amino acids long. The germline V gene encodes CDR1 LNHDA and CDR2 SQIVND (reference sequence). CDR3 sequence reads: CASSIPGTHSGNTIYF. Here the CDR3 DNA reads TGTGCCAGTAGTATACCCGGGACGCATTCTGGAAACACCATATATTTT.

V gene TRBV7-9 combines with J gene TRBJ2-7; no clear D. V lost 3 bases to trimming and J lost 1 base, with 10 bases between them. This CDR3 is 14 amino acids long. Germline-derived CDR1 and CDR2 are SEHNR and FQNEAQ (reference sequence). The CDR3 sequence is CASSFMSQSYEQYF. In DNA, the CDR3 is TGTGCCAGCAGCTTTATGTCACAGTCCTACGAGCAGTACTTC.

This chain joins TRBV6-1 and TRBJ1-3; the match to TRBD1 covers 7 bases. This CDR3 comprises 15 residues. J lost 8 bases, V lost 2 bases, and 9 bases had no gene match. Germline V gives CDR1 MNHNS, CDR2 SASEGT. The CDR3 sequence is CASSEMGQPGDTIYF. CDR3 nucleotides: TGTGCCAGCAGTGAAATGGGACAGCCTGGGGACACCATATATTTT.

This clone was recorded only once. This rearrangement joins TRBV7-9 to TRBJ1-2, with D unresolved. Germline V gene data show CDR1 as SEHNR and CDR2 as FQNEAQ (reference sequence). The V end was cut by 7 bases, the J end by 8 bases, with 11 bases between. CDR3 length equals 11 residues. The CDR3 protein is CASTLDGGYTF. CDR3 nucleotides: TGTGCCAGCACGCTGGATGGGGGCTACACCTTC.

The genes are TRBV27 and TRBJ2-1; 12 bases align to TRBD2. Germline CDR1 is MNHEY and CDR2 is SMNVEV (reference sequence). The CDR3 loop spans 14 amino acids. With V trimmed by 3 bases and J by 13 bases, 7 bases remained unmatched. CDR3 sequence: CASSFLGLAGTQFF. CDR3 nucleotide sequence: TGTGCCAGCAGTTTCCTCGGACTAGCGGGGACCCAGTTCTTC.

This rearrangement joins TRBV19 to TRBJ2-1; possibly TRBD1 or TRBD2 for D (5 bases each). The V end was cut by 1 base, the J end by 2 bases, with 12 bases between. The CDR3 runs 16 residues. Germline V gene sequence: CDR1 LNHDA, CDR2 SQIVND (reference sequence). In nucleotides, the CDR3 is TGTGCCAGTAGTATAGCGAGCTTGGGGGCCTACAATGAGCAGTTCTTC. Translating it yields CASSIASLGAYNEQFF.

The chain carries TRBV6-5 and TRBJ2-7, with D unresolved. Germline CDR1 and CDR2: MNHEY and SVGAGI. This CDR3 contains 13 residues. With 2 bases removed from V and 4 bases from J, the gap between germline ends came to 9 bases. The chain's CDR3 is CASSYPPGYEQYF. CDR3 nucleotides: TGTGCCAGCAGTTACCCCCCGGGTTACGAGCAGTACTTC.

The J gene is TRBJ1-2, the V gene TRBV14; no reliable D call. The CDR3 runs 17 residues. The V end lost 0 bases, the J end lost 6 bases, and 20 bases lay between the germline ends. Germline assignment: CDR1 SGHDN and CDR2 FVKESK. CDR3 region: CASSQDFGLWGVHGYTF. CDR3 DNA sequence: TGTGCCAGCAGCCAAGATTTCGGCCTCTGGGGTGTGCATGGCTACACCTTC.

This clone has just one count. This rearrangement joins TRBV4-1 to TRBJ2-5; TRBD2 matches at 12 bases. V trimming: 2 bases; J trimming: 0 bases; junction bases outside the gene matches: 7. In germline, CDR1 is MGHRA, CDR2 YSYEKL. The CDR3 length is 18 residues. The CDR3 DNA is TGCGCCAGCAGCCAACCTAGCGGGGGGGGCGGGTACCAAGAGACCCAGTACTTC. This codes for CASSQPSGGGGYQETQYF.

The J gene is TRBJ1-1, the V gene TRBV5-4; D ambiguous. V shed 0 bases and J shed 3 bases, with 6 bases lying between them. Germline assignment: CDR1 SGHNT and CDR2 YYREEE (reference sequence). This CDR3 is built from 13 residues. DNA for the CDR3: TGTGCCAGCAGCTTGGGGCACCACACTGAAGCTTTCTTT. As protein: CASSLGHHTEAFF.

This chain links TRBV15 with TRBJ2-7; D call uncertain. Germline V gives CDR1 LNHNV, CDR2 YYDKDF (reference sequence). Trimming shortened V by 1 base and J by 4 bases, and 11 bases separated the two germline ends. This CDR3 comprises 14 residues. This chain's CDR3 is CATSRAPVGYEQYF. The CDR3 DNA reads TGTGCCACCAGCAGAGCTCCTGTTGGATACGAGCAGTACTTC.

This clone came up a few times. J is TRBJ1-1 and V is TRBV19; 7 bases are shared with TRBD1. With 4 bases clipped from V and 5 bases from J, the junction kept 7 bases outside the gene matches. Germline CDR1 reads LNHDA; CDR2 reads SQIVND (reference sequence). The CDR3 runs to 14 residues. CDR3 DNA sequence: TGTGCCAGTAGTACTTTACAGGGGAGGACTGAAGCTTTCTTT. Amino acid sequence: CASSTLQGRTEAFF.

The chain uses TRBV11-3 and TRBJ2-2; TRBD2 matches 12 bases. The trim removed 4 bases at V and 0 bases at J, leaving 12 bases unmatched. The CDR3 is 20 residues long. Germline V lookup: CDR1 SGHNT, CDR2 YENEEA. This CDR3 is CASSSELGTSGPTNTGELFF. CDR3 in DNA: TGTGCCAGCAGCTCAGAACTTGGGACTAGCGGGCCGACGAACACCGGGGAGCTGTTTTTT.

This rearrangement joins TRBV4-3 to TRBJ2-6, with D tentatively TRBD2 (5 bases). Looked up from germline, CDR1 is LGHNA and CDR2 is YSLEER. V gave up 0 bases and J gave up 2 bases, with 11 bases separating them. This CDR3 comprises 17 residues. The CDR3 DNA is TGCGCCAGCAGCCAAGATCGGGGAGCGGCTGGGGCCAACGTCCTGACTTTC. Amino acids: CASSQDRGAAGANVLTF.

The chain links TRBV6-6 to TRBJ1-1, with D uncertain. The germline V gene has CDR1 MNHNY and CDR2 SVGAGI (reference sequence). Trimming stripped 5 bases from V and 1 base from J, with 5 bases between. This CDR3 is 12 amino acids long. The chain's CDR3 is CASSTGNTEAFF. The CDR3 region has the DNA TGTGCCAGCAGTACTGGGAACACTGAAGCTTTCTTT.

This clone showed up just once. The chain combines TRBV19 with TRBJ1-4; D possibly corresponds to TRBD1 (6 bases). Germline V gives CDR1 LNHDA, CDR2 SQIVND (reference sequence). The CDR3 is 15 residues long. Trimming shortened V by 6 bases and J by 5 bases, and 16 bases separated the two germline ends. The CDR3 spells CASRNRQVSNEKLFF. The CDR3 DNA sequence: TGTGCCAGTAGGAACCGACAGGTCTCAAATGAAAAACTGTTTTTT.

Turning to this clone: This CDR3 is also generated by other DNA sequences in the sample. This chain links TRBV18 with TRBJ1-1; D gene ambiguous. The CDR3 has 13 amino acids. Looked up from germline, CDR1 is KGHSH and CDR2 is LQKENI. The V and J ends lost 2 bases and 1 base respectively, with 5 bases between them. This chain's CDR3 is CASSPLENTEAFF. CDR3 coding DNA: TGTGCCAGCTCACCATTGGAGAACACTGAAGCTTTCTTT.

The V call is TRBV5-1, the J call TRBJ2-7; no firm D call. Germline CDR1 is SGHRS and CDR2 is YFSETQ. The CDR3 runs 17 residues. Trimming stripped 0 bases from V and 2 bases from J, with 18 bases between. CDR3 DNA sequence: TGCGCCAGCAGCTTGGTCTACTTAAGAGACCTGACCTACGAGCAGTACTTC. Residues: CASSLVYLRDLTYEQYF.

The chain employs TRBV7-2 and TRBJ2-7, with D possibly being TRBD2 (5 bases). V shed 3 bases and J shed 3 bases, with 9 bases lying between them. CDR3 length: 13 amino acids. Per germline, CDR1 SGHTA and CDR2 FQGNSA. The CDR3 region is CASSFFRGYEQYF. The CDR3 DNA reads as TGTGCCAGCAGCTTTTTTCGGGGCTACGAGCAGTACTTC.

CDR3 protein: CASSWNSNYGYTF. The CDR3 region has the DNA TGTGCCAGCAGCTGGAACTCTAACTATGGCTACACCTTC. The J gene is TRBJ1-2, the V gene TRBV11-2; D gene uncertain. Trimming took off 4 bases at V and 0 bases at J, with 6 bases between the two ends. Germline CDR1 SGHAT, CDR2 FQNNGV. The CDR3 loop spans 13 amino acids. Variable domain in full (rest from reference TRBV11-2 and TRBJ1-2): EAGVAQSPRYKIIEKRQSVAFWCNPISGHATLYWYQQILGQGPKLLIQFQNNGVVDDSQLPKDRFSAERLKGVDSTLKIQPAKLEDSAVYLCASSWNSNYGYTFGSGTRLTVV.

This sequence joins TRBV11-1 and TRBJ2-3; D might be TRBD1 (6 bases). The ends were cut back, 1 base at V and 4 bases at J, with 9 bases in the middle. The CDR3 is 14 residues long. From germline, CDR1 is SGHAT and CDR2 FQDESV (reference sequence). The CDR3, as DNA: TGTGCCAGCAGCTTAGGAGGGGGTTCAGATACGCAGTATTTT. Translating it yields CASSLGGGSDTQYF.

The chain carries TRBV7-9 and TRBJ1-6; 7 bases align to TRBD1. CDR3 length: 15 amino acids. Germline lookup yields CDR1 SEHNR and CDR2 FQNEAQ (reference sequence). Trimming took 11 bases from V and 0 from J; bases not matched to a gene: 7. As DNA, the CDR3 is TGTGCCTCGGCACAGGGGAGCTCCTATAATTCACCCCTCCACTTT. This gives the protein CASAQGSSYNSPLHF.

The chain has TRBV28 and TRBJ1-2; maybe TRBD1 (5 bases). The CDR3 extends over 13 amino acids. Germline V lookup: CDR1 MDHEN, CDR2 SYDVKM. The V and J ends lost 6 bases and 2 bases respectively, with 10 bases between them. Here the CDR3 DNA reads TGTGCCAGCAGGAAGGGACCAAACTATGGCTACACCTTC. Its translation: CASRKGPNYGYTF.

The chain has TRBV28 and TRBJ1-2, with unresolved D. With 3 bases removed from V and 8 bases from J, the gap between germline ends came to 7 bases. CDR1 is MDHEN, CDR2 SYDVKM, per germline. The CDR3 runs 11 residues. CDR3 sequence reads: CASSFLGGYTF. The CDR3 coding sequence is TGTGCCAGCAGTTTTTTGGGCGGCTACACCTTC.

The chain carries TRBV7-9 and TRBJ1-1; no clear D. Trimming took off 5 bases at V and 3 bases at J, with 19 bases between the two ends. CDR3 length: 16 amino acids. CDR1 is SEHNR, CDR2 FQNEAQ, per germline (reference sequence). The CDR3 sequence is CASSIFFNGGDTEAFF. The CDR3 bases are TGTGCCAGCAGCATCTTTTTTAATGGAGGAGACACTGAAGCTTTCTTT.

This clone was found once. The CDR3 nucleotides read TGTGCCAGCAGCTCCATAGGGCATGTGGACTATGGCTACACCTTC. Translation gives CASSSIGHVDYGYTF. The chain carries TRBV7-9 and TRBJ1-2; D not certain. This CDR3 contains 15 residues. Trimming took off 4 bases at V and 3 bases at J, with 15 bases between the two ends. CDR1 is SEHNR and CDR2 is FQNEAQ in the germline V gene (reference sequence).